This T cell receptor beta chain comes out of a study of blood T cell repertoires in COVID-19. Overall study context: COVID-19 samples, acute and convalescent, were from the United States, Italy and Spain.

As originally analysed: How many nucleated cells were present was estimated from reference gene primer amplification. The data were produced by immunoSEQ multiplex PCR, yet TCRdb's version contains in-frame clones alone and is incomplete. D and trimming were read from the DNA, whereas the V and J calls and clone size are those reported in that table. The top ten hold approximately 15% of the sample, which has tens of thousands of clones, around 89% seen once. Trimming removed 6 bases at V and 0 bases at J, with 7 bases between. The CDR3 totals 13 residues. Germline lookup yields CDR1 SGHVS and CDR2 FQNEAQ.

This clonotype was sampled from a man between 65 and 85 years old with active or convalescent COVID-19. The chain combines TRBV7-8 with TRBJ2-3; no firm D call. Sequenced material: peripheral blood. The CDR3 DNA follows: TGTGCCAGCAGACCTACTAGCACAGATACGCAGTATTTT. Protein product: CASRPTSTDTQYF.